This TCR beta chain is from a study of T cell responses to AZD1222 COVID-19 vaccine (dated by TCRdb to the early 2020s). Broadly, across the study: AZD1222 recipients whose second dose came at about 4 weeks and those whose second dose came at about 12 weeks were combined into one group, since spike-specific TCR depth and breadth did not differ between the two schedules. TCR sequencing was performed for 230 to 250 trial participants, of whom approximately 200 were given two doses of AZD1222 and around 26 were given two doses of MenACWY control vaccine. Trial participants were enrolled into age subgroups of 18-55, 56-69 and 70-plus years, which contained about 150, 27 and 61 TCR-sequenced participants, respectively. Broader findings and caveats from the paper: Conclusions about previously exposed vaccinees were limited because only a handful of AZD1222 recipients were SARS-CoV-2 seropositive at baseline. Reportedly, almost half of the unique spike-specific TCRs recognized epitopes lying outside the regions that are mutated in the B.1.351 and B.1.1.7 variants. In the small 56-69-year group, the increase in depth fell short of significance, most likely because of low power. Vaccine-associated CD4 TCRs spanned the whole spike protein, with dominant responses in regions 160-218 and 743-854. A significant rise in spike-specific TCR breadth and depth was observed after two AZD1222 doses relative to day 0 and relative to MenACWY recipients. Most participants were white British and females outnumbered males, and the authors suggested that clonal diversity may have been underestimated. Because no samples from the day 14 peak response were available, repertoires could be characterized only after the peak T cell response.

Comments on this clone: Its antigen specificity is not known. Base qualities are not at hand, and no much larger clone is one base apart.

Taken with the paper, the label for time point translates to: baseline before first vaccination. Vaccinee samples were obtained from the UK trials COV001 and COV002, which included a single-blind randomized controlled phase 2/3 trial of AZD1222 (ChAdOx1 nCoV-19) in healthy adults. For TCRbeta chain sequencing, PBMC samples were collected from trial participants at day 0 and at day 28 after the second dose. The CDR3 regions of human TCRbeta chains were analyzed by immunosequencing. The authors' analysis ran thus. Repertoire TCRs were matched against a reference library of SARS-CoV-2-specific TCRs generated with the MIRA antigen-specificity platform. Breadth meant the fraction of unique TCRs that were SARS-CoV-2-associated, whereas depth meant the fraction of total T cells that were SARS-CoV-2-associated. Using the MIRA data, each spike-specific TCR was assigned both to the spike region to which the TCR was reactive and to a CD4 or CD8 class. Log10-transformed breadth and depth values were compared by one-way ANOVA with Sidak's multiple comparisons tests. Entries here come from immuneACCESS through TCRdb and include only in-frame sequences with V and J called. Some clones fail to appear in such tables; in the studies checked, an unresolved V gene covers under half of the shortfall, and the cause of the remainder is unknown. The V and J calls and clone size are taken from that table; D and trimming were inferred from the DNA. The table for this sample lists about 140,000 clones; approximately 85% of them were counted only once. The ten biggest clones cover over 7% of the sample.

CDR1 MGHRA and CDR2 YSYEKL are derived from the germline V gene. The CDR3 starts with the cysteine, ends with the phenylalanine, and has 15 residues. The kept DNA is CDR3 alone, 45 bases in frame from the first base. V drops 2 bases and J drops 0 bases, leaving 11 bases in between. Sequenced here: peripheral blood, sampled on day 0 of AZD1222 vaccination. This sequence originates from an adult in good health. Recombination joined TRBV4-1 with TRBJ2-7; the D gene is possibly TRBD1, with 5 bases matching. The CDR3 reads CASSQLFQGSYEQYF. The DNA reads TGCGCCAGCAGCCAACTGTTCCAGGGCTCCTACGAGCAGTACTTC.